This T cell receptor (beta chain) was recovered during a study of chemoradiotherapy in HPV16-positive cancers. Germline-derived CDR1 and CDR2 are SGHTA and FQGNSA. This CDR3 comprises 14 residues. V was pared by 2 bases and J by 0 bases, with 7 bases between. Clones were read by immunoSEQ multiplex PCR, and TCRdb kept only the in-frame ones, dropping some. The sample lists some 32,000 clones; approximately 90% were seen once. This receptor was taken from a human donor with HPV-associated anogenital cancer. The V call is TRBV7-2, the J call TRBJ1-2; D gene uncertain. The sequences come from blood, collected from a patient who underwent chemoradiotherapy. The CDR3: CASSLQVANYGYTF. CDR3 DNA sequence: TGTGCCAGCAGCTTACAGGTCGCTAACTATGGCTACACCTTC.